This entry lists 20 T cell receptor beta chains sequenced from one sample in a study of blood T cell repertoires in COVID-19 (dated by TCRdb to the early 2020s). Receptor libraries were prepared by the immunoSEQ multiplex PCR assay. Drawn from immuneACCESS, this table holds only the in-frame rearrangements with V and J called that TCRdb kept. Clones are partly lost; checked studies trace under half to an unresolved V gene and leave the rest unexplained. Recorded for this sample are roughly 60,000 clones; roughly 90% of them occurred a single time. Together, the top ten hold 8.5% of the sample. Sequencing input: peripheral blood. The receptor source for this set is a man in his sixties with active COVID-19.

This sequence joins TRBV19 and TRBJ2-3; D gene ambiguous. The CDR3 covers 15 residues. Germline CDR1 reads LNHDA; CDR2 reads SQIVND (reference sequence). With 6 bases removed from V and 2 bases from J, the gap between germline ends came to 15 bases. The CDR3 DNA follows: TGTGCCAGTAGGGGTTCACAGAAGATCACAGATACGCAGTATTTT. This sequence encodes CASRGSQKITDTQYF.

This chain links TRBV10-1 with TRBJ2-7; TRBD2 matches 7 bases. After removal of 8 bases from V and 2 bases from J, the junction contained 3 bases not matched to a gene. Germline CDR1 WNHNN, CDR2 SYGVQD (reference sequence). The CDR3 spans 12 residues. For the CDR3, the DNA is TGCGCCAGCCAAGGGACTACCTACGAGCAGTACTTC. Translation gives CASQGTTYEQYF.

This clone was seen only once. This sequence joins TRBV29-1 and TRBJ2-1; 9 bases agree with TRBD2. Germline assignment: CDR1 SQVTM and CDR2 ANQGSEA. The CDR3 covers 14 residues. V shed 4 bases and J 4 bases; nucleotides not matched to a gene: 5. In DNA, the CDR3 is TGCAGCGTTGTAACACTAGCGGGTTACAATGAGCAGTTCTTC. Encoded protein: CSVVTLAGYNEQFF.

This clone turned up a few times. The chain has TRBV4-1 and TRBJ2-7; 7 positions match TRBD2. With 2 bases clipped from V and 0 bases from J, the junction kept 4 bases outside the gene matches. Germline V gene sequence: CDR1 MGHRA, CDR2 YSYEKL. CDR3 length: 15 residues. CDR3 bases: TGCGCCAGCAGCCAACGGGAGGTCAGCTCCTACGAGCAGTACTTC. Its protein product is CASSQREVSSYEQYF.

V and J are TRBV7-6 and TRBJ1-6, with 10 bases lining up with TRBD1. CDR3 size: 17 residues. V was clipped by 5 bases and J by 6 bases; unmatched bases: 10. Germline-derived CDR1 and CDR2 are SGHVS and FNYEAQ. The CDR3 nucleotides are TGTGCCAGCAGCCCTACCGGGACAGGGGTATCTAATTCACCCCTCCACTTT. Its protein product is CASSPTGTGVSNSPLHF.

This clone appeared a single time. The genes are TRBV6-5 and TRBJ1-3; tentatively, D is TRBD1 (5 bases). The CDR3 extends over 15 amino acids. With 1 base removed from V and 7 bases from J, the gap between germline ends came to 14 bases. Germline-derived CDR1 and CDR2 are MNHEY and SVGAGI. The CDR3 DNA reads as TGTGCCAGCAGTTACTTCGGGGACTCGTGGAACACCATATATTTT. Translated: CASSYFGDSWNTIYF.

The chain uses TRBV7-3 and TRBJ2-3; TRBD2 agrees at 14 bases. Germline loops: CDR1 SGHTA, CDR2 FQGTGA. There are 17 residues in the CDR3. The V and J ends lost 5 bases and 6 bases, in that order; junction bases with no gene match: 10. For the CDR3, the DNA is TGTGCCAGCAGCCCGTCGACTAGCGGGAGGGCCTGGGATACGCAGTATTTT. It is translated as CASSPSTSGRAWDTQYF.

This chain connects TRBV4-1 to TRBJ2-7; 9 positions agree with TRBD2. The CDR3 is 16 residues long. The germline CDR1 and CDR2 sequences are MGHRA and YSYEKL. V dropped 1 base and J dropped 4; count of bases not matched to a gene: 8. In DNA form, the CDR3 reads TGCGCCAGCAGCCAAGGGGCCCTGCGGGAGGGGTACGAGCAGTACTTC. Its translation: CASSQGALREGYEQYF.

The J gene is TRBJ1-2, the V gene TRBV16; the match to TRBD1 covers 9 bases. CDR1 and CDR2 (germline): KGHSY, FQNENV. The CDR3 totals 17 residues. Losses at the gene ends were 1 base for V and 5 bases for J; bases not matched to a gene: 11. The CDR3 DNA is TGTGCCAGCAGCCAATTCGTTACGGGACAGGGCCTGTATGGCTACACCTTC. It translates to CASSQFVTGQGLYGYTF.

CDR3 sequence: CASSLGDRNQPQHF. Here the CDR3 DNA reads TGTGCCAGCAGTTTAGGGGACAGAAATCAGCCCCAGCATTTT. The chain links TRBV27 to TRBJ1-5; the match to TRBD1 covers 7 bases. The CDR3 runs 14 residues. Germline CDR1 is MNHEY and CDR2 is SMNVEV (reference sequence). With V trimmed by 2 bases and J by 4 bases, 2 bases remained unmatched.

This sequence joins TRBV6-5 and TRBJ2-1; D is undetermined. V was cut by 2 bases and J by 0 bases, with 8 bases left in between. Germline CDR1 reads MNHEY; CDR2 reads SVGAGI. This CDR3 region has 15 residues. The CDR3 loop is CASSYARTSYNEQFF. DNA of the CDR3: TGTGCCAGCAGTTACGCCAGAACCTCCTACAATGAGCAGTTCTTC.

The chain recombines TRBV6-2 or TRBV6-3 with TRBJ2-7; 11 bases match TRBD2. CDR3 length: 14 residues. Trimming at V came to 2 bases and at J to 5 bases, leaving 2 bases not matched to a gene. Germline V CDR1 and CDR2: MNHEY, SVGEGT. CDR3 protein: CASSYRLAGNEQYF. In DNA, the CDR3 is TGTGCCAGCAGTTACCGACTAGCGGGAAACGAGCAGTACTTC.

Here the CDR3 DNA reads TGTGCCAGCAGTGAATTGGGGACAGGGACATACAATGAGCAGTTCTTC. The encoded protein is CASSELGTGTYNEQFF. The rearrangement links TRBV25-1 to TRBJ2-1; 9 nucleotides match TRBD1. J was trimmed by 4 bases and V by 1 base; bases with no gene match: 5. Per germline, CDR1 MGHDK and CDR2 SYGVNS. This CDR3 comprises 16 residues.

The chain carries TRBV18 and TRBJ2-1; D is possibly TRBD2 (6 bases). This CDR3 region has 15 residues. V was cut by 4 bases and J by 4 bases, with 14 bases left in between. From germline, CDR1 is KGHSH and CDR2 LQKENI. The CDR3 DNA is TGTGCCAGCTCACTCCTCCCGGGAGAGTACAATGAGCAGTTCTTC. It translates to CASSLLPGEYNEQFF.

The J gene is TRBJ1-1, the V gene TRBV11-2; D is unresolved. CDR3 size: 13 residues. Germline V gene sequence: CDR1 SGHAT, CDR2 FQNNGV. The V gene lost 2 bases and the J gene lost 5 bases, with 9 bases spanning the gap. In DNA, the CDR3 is TGTGCCAGCAGCTTAAGTGAGGGTACTGAAGCTTTCTTT. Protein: CASSLSEGTEAFF.

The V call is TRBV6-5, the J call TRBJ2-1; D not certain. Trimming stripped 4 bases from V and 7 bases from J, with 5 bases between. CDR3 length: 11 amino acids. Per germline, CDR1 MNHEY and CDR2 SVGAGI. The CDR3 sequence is CASSSQNEQFF. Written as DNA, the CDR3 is TGTGCCAGCAGTTCCCAGAATGAGCAGTTCTTC.

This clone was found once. Here the CDR3 DNA reads TGCGCCAGCAGCTTGGTTGGTGGGCGCGGGGAGACCCAGTACTTC. Protein: CASSLVGGRGETQYF. The chain recombines TRBV5-1 with TRBJ2-5, with D perhaps TRBD2 (5 bases). V gave up 0 bases and J gave up 5 bases, with 14 bases separating them. Germline V CDR1 and CDR2: SGHRS, YFSETQ. The CDR3 covers 15 residues.

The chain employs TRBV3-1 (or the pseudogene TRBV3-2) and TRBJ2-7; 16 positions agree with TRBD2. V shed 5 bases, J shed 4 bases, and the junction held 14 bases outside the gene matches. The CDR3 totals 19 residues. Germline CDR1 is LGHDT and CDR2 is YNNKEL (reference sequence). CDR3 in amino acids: CASSGRLGLAGGPRYEQYF. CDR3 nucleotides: TGTGCCAGCAGCGGCCGGTTGGGACTAGCGGGAGGGCCGAGGTACGAGCAGTACTTC.

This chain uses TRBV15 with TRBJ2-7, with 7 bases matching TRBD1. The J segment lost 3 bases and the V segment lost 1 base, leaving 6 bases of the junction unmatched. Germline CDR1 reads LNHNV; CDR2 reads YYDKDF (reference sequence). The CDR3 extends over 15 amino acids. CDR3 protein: CATSRGAGGIYEQYF. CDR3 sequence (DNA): TGTGCCACCAGCAGAGGGGCAGGGGGAATCTACGAGCAGTACTTC.

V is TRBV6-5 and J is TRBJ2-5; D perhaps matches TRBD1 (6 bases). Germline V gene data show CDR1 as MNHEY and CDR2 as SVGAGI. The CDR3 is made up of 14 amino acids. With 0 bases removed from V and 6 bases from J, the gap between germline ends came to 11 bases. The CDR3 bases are TGTGCCAGCAGTTACTCTTACAGGGAAAAGACCCAGTACTTC. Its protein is CASSYSYREKTQYF.